This record looks at one T cell receptor beta chain sequence and its context. Its antigen is unidentified. The data were obtained in a study of identifying expanded T cells in peripheral blood. Regarding the study as a whole: Variance in clone template counts between roughly two-week samples significantly increased with total template count across all healthy donors.

No infections or other immune events were documented during collection. Sequencing used immunoSEQ multiplex PCR; TCRdb keeps in-frame clones, though not all of them. The data hold about 85,000 clones, with 88% observed a single time. Germline V gene sequence: CDR1 SEHNR, CDR2 FQNEAQ (reference sequence). CDR3 length: 16 residues. Trimming took 7 bases from V and 1 from J; bases not matched to a gene: 8. The origin of this receptor is a person aged 18 to 75 in good health. The sequenced sample was blood. This chain connects TRBV7-9 to TRBJ2-2; 8 bases map to TRBD2. The CDR3 sequence is CASKGVAGRNTGELFF. The CDR3 DNA sequence: TGTGCCAGCAAAGGAGTAGCGGGGAGGAACACCGGGGAGCTGTTTTTT.